The sequence of this TCR beta chain was determined in a study of T cell repertoires in ileal Crohn's disease. Whole-study findings and limits: Compared with non-smokers, active smokers at surgery showed more clonal expansions. Every patient over 26.8% clonality showed endoscopic recurrence.

Concerning this clone: Its cognate antigen is unknown.

This table comes from immunoSEQ multiplex PCR, and its TCRdb copy is limited to in-frame clones, with some not included. Among nearly 8,500 clones listed, approximately 80% were seen once. Patients were adults with ileal or ileocolonic Crohn's disease needing resection. This TCR was sampled from an adult with Crohn's disease. The sequenced sample consisted of ileal tissue.

CDR3 in DNA: TGCGCCAGCAGCTTGGACACGGCGGGAGGGCGGAATGAGCAGTTCTTC. As protein: CASSLDTAGGRNEQFF. The chain employs TRBV5-1 and TRBJ2-1; 9 nucleotides align to TRBD2. CDR1 is SGHRS, CDR2 YFSETQ, per germline. The trim removed 0 bases at V and 7 bases at J, leaving 8 bases unmatched. The CDR3 sequence is 16 residues long.